These 8 T cell receptor beta chains came from one sample sequenced in a study of response to subunit inactivated influenza vaccine (dated by TCRdb to the late 2010s). The library came from RT-PCR. Sequencing relied on an Illumina HiSeq 2500. TCRdb cleaned the public reads at Q25 with fastp, built clones with MiXCR and kept in-frame beta chains. A single entry per CDR3 protein holds the most common genes and DNA from its merged rows. For this sample there are hundreds of thousands of distinct CDR3 sequences; 15% to 18% appear just once. The ten largest clones take up around 10% of the sample. The specimen was PBMCs from blood, collected roughly 12 days after vaccination. Receptor source: a man aged 50-60 years who received an inactivated influenza vaccine. Donor details come from another sample of the same person, matched by shared clones.

The gene calls are TRBV10-3 and TRBJ2-7; TRBD1 matches 9 bases. Per germline, CDR1 ENHRY and CDR2 SYGVKD. V trimming: 6 bases; J trimming: 3 bases; junction bases outside the gene matches: 6. The CDR3 is 14 residues long. CDR3 sequence: CAIRGTGNLYEQYF. As DNA, the CDR3 is TGTGCCATCAGGGGGACAGGGAATCTCTACGAGCAGTACTTC.

The table lists this clonotype with a few counts. The genes are TRBV2 and TRBJ1-6, with D perhaps TRBD1 (6 bases). Deletions cut 5 bases from V and 8 bases from J, with 13 bases between. Germline V lookup: CDR1 SNHLY, CDR2 FYNNEI. The CDR3 totals 14 residues. Here the CDR3 reads CASSTRTAYSPLHF. Here the CDR3 DNA reads TGTGCCAGCAGTACCCGGACAGCCTATTCACCCCTCCACTTT. Supplemented by reference TRBV2 and TRBJ1-6, the full variable domain reads EPEVTQTPSHQVTQMGQEVILRCVPISNHLYFYWYRQILGQKVEFLVSFYNNEISEKSEIFDDQFSVERPDGSNFTLKIRSTKLEDSAMYFCASSTRTAYSPLHFGNGTRLTVT.

The J gene is TRBJ2-1, the V gene TRBV7-2; D not certain. Trimming shortened V by 1 base and J by 5 bases, and 24 bases separated the two germline ends. Germline values: CDR1 SGHTA, CDR2 FQGNSA. The CDR3 covers 19 residues. CDR3 residues: CASSLVLLSWVGPNNEQFF. Here the CDR3 DNA reads TGTGCCAGCAGCTTAGTGCTGTTGTCGTGGGTAGGGCCAAACAATGAGCAGTTCTTC.

The sample holds a few counts of this clonotype. The chain recombines TRBV12-3 or TRBV12-4 with TRBJ1-2; D may be TRBD1 (6 bases). Trimming pared 5 bases from V and 14 bases from J, leaving 21 bases between. The CDR3 sequence is 13 residues long. CDR3 region: CASSAPGTRSKTF. The CDR3 nucleotides are TGTGCCAGCAGTGCCCCCGGGACAAGGAGTAAGACCTTC.

Only a few counts were recorded for this clonotype. This chain connects TRBV5-1 to TRBJ2-3, with 7 positions matching TRBD2. The V segment lost 1 base and the J segment 4 bases; nucleotides outside the gene matches: 9. Germline V gives CDR1 SGHRS, CDR2 YFSETQ. The length of the CDR3 is 16 residues. CDR3 protein: CASSLRPAGISDTQYF. The CDR3 bases are TGCGCCAGCAGCTTGCGGCCAGCGGGGATTTCAGATACGCAGTATTTT.

This clonotype was counted only a few times. The chain employs TRBV4-3 and TRBJ1-6, with 8 bases matching TRBD1. The ends lost 2 bases at V and 10 bases at J; junction bases unmatched: 22. The CDR3 sequence is 20 residues long. Per germline, CDR1 LGHNA and CDR2 YSLEER. CDR3 sequence reads: CASSQLPTGTGRWEASPLHF. Written as DNA, the CDR3 is TGCGCCAGCAGCCAATTACCAACCGGGACAGGTCGATGGGAGGCCTCACCCCTCCACTTT.

V and J are TRBV4-1 and TRBJ2-4; no clear D. V was clipped by 3 bases and J by 0 bases, with 6 bases between them. The length of the CDR3 is 14 residues. Germline CDR1 is MGHRA and CDR2 is YSYEKL. The CDR3 protein is CASSHPPAKNIQYF. The CDR3 DNA is TGCGCCAGCAGCCACCCCCCAGCCAAAAACATTCAGTACTTC.

This clonotype was picked up a small number of times. The chain carries TRBV20-1 and TRBJ1-1, with D tentatively TRBD1 (6 bases). The germline V gene has CDR1 DFQATT and CDR2 SNEGSKA (reference sequence). This CDR3 is built from 13 residues. Between the trimmed V and J ends, which lost 6 bases and 1 base, there was a span of 12 bases. The CDR3 loop is CSAPDRPNTEAFF. The CDR3 region has the DNA TGCAGTGCGCCAGACAGGCCGAACACTGAAGCTTTCTTT.